These 32 T cell receptor beta chains share one sample of origin, sequenced in a study of cytomegalovirus exposure and HLA in healthy donors. Both 60 Vbeta primers and 13 Jbeta primers went into the PCR. TCRdb's table, derived via immunoSEQ multiplex PCR, lists solely in-frame clones and lacks some. This sample has about 94,000 clones, with over 60% found just once. The sample comprised PBMCs. These receptors all come from a man aged 30 to 45 in good health and CMV-seronegative.

The chain uses TRBV5-4 and TRBJ2-3; tentatively, D is TRBD1 (6 bases). The CDR3 loop spans 16 amino acids. CDR1 and CDR2 from the germline V gene are SGHNT and YYREEE (reference sequence). Trimming shortened V by 1 base and J by 1 base, and 13 bases separated the two germline ends. CDR3 sequence reads: CASSLLTGSGTDTQYF. CDR3 DNA sequence: TGTGCCAGCAGCTTGTTAACAGGGTCGGGCACAGATACGCAGTATTTT.

The chain employs TRBV30 and TRBJ2-7; TRBD2 agrees at 11 bases. Losses at the gene ends were 8 bases for V and 3 bases for J; bases not matched to a gene: 15. The CDR3 has 16 amino acids. Germline CDR1 GTSNPN, CDR2 SVGIG (reference sequence). The DNA for the CDR3 is TGTGCCGGTTCTAGGGGTAGCGGGAGGGCCTTCTACGAGCAGTACTTC. This translates into CAGSRGSGRAFYEQYF.

Regarding this clone: The sample has other DNA sequences that encode this CDR3 too. The genes are TRBV28 and TRBJ2-7; 7 bases are shared with TRBD2. Germline values: CDR1 MDHEN, CDR2 SYDVKM. With 3 bases clipped from V and 2 bases from J, the junction kept 4 bases outside the gene matches. This CDR3 is built from 14 residues. CDR3: CASSFGGLPYEQYF. For the CDR3, the DNA is TGTGCCAGCAGTTTCGGGGGGTTACCCTACGAGCAGTACTTC.

This clone has a single count. The chain employs TRBV7-6 and TRBJ2-6; a weak D match, TRBD1 (5 bases). Germline CDR1 and CDR2: SGHVS and FNYEAQ. This CDR3 region has 14 residues. V was clipped by 5 bases and J by 4 bases, with 9 bases between them. In DNA, the CDR3 is TGTGCCAGCAGCCAGGGTGCCGGGGCCAACGTCCTGACTTTC. The encoded protein is CASSQGAGANVLTF.

This rearrangement joins TRBV27 to TRBJ2-1; TRBD2 might be the D (5 bases). The CDR3 extends over 17 amino acids. Per germline, CDR1 MNHEY and CDR2 SMNVEV (reference sequence). The ends were cut back, 5 bases at V and 9 bases at J, with 26 bases in the middle. In DNA, the CDR3 is TGTGCCAGCAGTAGCCTCCAGACGGGATTACGTCTTGGTGAGCAGTTCTTC. It codes for CASSSLQTGLRLGEQFF.

The chain recombines TRBV30 with TRBJ1-4; maybe TRBD1 (5 bases). The V end was cut by 4 bases, the J end by 3 bases, with 15 bases between. This CDR3 has 15 residues. Germline CDR1 GTSNPN, CDR2 SVGIG (reference sequence). This CDR3 reads CAWTQGRGSNEKLFF. The DNA for the CDR3 is TGTGCCTGGACCCAAGGAAGGGGTTCTAATGAAAAACTGTTTTTT.

The chain combines TRBV4-3 with TRBJ2-3; a possible D gene is TRBD2 (6 bases). The V end was cut by 5 bases, the J end by 6 bases, with 9 bases between. The CDR3 has 12 residues. The germline CDR1 and CDR2 sequences are LGHNA and YSLEER. The DNA for the CDR3 is TGCGCCAGCAGCTTACGGGGGGATACGCAGTATTTT. This translates into CASSLRGDTQYF.

In its sample, this clone was seen once. V and J are TRBV7-9 and TRBJ1-2; weak D call: TRBD1 (6 bases). The germline CDR1 and CDR2 sequences are SEHNR and FQNEAQ (reference sequence). V lost 5 bases to trimming and J lost 6 bases, with 22 bases between them. The CDR3 runs to 16 residues. The CDR3 region is CASSRALGQSRNGYTF. CDR3 nucleotides: TGTGCCAGCAGCCGCGCCCTAGGACAGTCTAGGAATGGCTACACCTTC. Variable domain in full (rest from reference TRBV7-9 and TRBJ1-2): DTGVSQNPRHKITKRGQNVTFRCDPISEHNRLYWYRQTLGQGPEFLTYFQNEAQLEKSRLLSDRFSAERPKGSFSTLEIQRTEQGDSAMYLCASSRALGQSRNGYTFGSGTRLTVV.

V gene TRBV7-3 combines with J gene TRBJ2-1; 8 bases match TRBD2. The CDR3 contains 15 residues. Trimming at V came to 5 bases and at J to 9 bases, leaving 12 bases not matched to a gene. CDR1 and CDR2 (germline): SGHTA, FQGTGA. CDR3 sequence reads: CASSQAGVAGPEQFF. As DNA, the CDR3 is TGTGCCAGCAGCCAAGCCGGGGTAGCGGGGCCTGAGCAGTTCTTC.

V usage is TRBV5-5 and J usage is TRBJ1-5, with TRBD1 matching over 7 bases. The CDR3 runs 18 residues. Per germline, CDR1 SGHKS and CDR2 YYEKEE (reference sequence). V lost 1 base, J lost 0 bases, and 10 bases stayed unmatched. This CDR3 reads CASSLSGGGGYSNQPQHF. The DNA for the CDR3 is TGTGCCAGCAGCTTGTCAGGGGGTGGGGGATATAGCAATCAGCCCCAGCATTTT. Full variable domain (outside the CDR3, taken from reference TRBV5-5 and TRBJ1-5): DAGVTQSPTHLIKTRGQQVTLRCSPISGHKSVSWYQQVLGQGPQFIFQYYEKEERGRGNFPDRFSARQFPNYSSELNVNALLLGDSALYLCASSLSGGGGYSNQPQHFGDGTRLSIL.

This clone was detected only a few times. The J gene is TRBJ2-3, the V gene TRBV9; D gene ambiguous. V was shortened by 4 bases and J by 2 bases, with 11 bases between the two germline ends. Looked up from germline, CDR1 is SGDLS and CDR2 is YYNGEE. This CDR3 spans 14 amino acids. The CDR3 reads CASSLRLITDTQYF. As DNA, the CDR3 is TGTGCCAGCAGCCTAAGACTTATCACAGATACGCAGTATTTT.

This chain joins TRBV11-3 and TRBJ2-1; 8 nucleotides line up with TRBD1. CDR3 length: 16 residues. The V and J ends lost 5 bases and 7 bases, in that order; junction bases with no gene match: 13. The germline V gene encodes CDR1 SGHNT and CDR2 YENEEA. The CDR3 region has the DNA TGTGCCAGCAGCCCTAGAGGCCAGGGGGCGCTGAATGAGCAGTTCTTC. It codes for CASSPRGQGALNEQFF.

CDR3 loop: CASSTRTGGETQYF. Written as DNA, the CDR3 is TGTGCCAGTAGTACAAGGACAGGGGGCGAGACCCAGTACTTC. The chain combines TRBV19 with TRBJ2-5; TRBD1 matches 11 bases. Trimming at V came to 4 bases and at J to 5 bases, leaving 3 bases not matched to a gene. Germline CDR1 LNHDA, CDR2 SQIVND (reference sequence). The CDR3 sequence is 14 residues long.

In this sample, this clone turned up a few times. V gene TRBV7-2 combines with J gene TRBJ2-7; 12 bases fit TRBD2. The CDR3 runs 16 residues. Germline V gene lookup returns CDR1 SGHTA and CDR2 FQGNSA. With 0 bases clipped from V and 3 bases from J, the junction kept 3 bases outside the gene matches. The CDR3 region is CASSLAGLAGIYEQYF. The DNA for the CDR3 is TGTGCCAGCAGCTTAGCCGGACTAGCGGGGATCTACGAGCAGTACTTC.

The rearrangement uses TRBV6-1 and TRBJ2-7; 11 bases agree with TRBD2. The CDR3 runs to 16 residues. Losses at the gene ends were 0 bases for V and 5 bases for J; bases not matched to a gene: 6. The germline CDR1 and CDR2 sequences are MNHNS and SASEGT. In nucleotides, the CDR3 is TGTGCCAGCAGTGAAGCTCTAGCGGGAGGAGTTGACGAGCAGTACTTC. Its translation is CASSEALAGGVDEQYF.

In its sample, this clone was seen a few times. V is TRBV12-5 and J is TRBJ1-2; weak D call: TRBD1 (5 bases). Germline values: CDR1 LGHNT, CDR2 FRNRAP. CDR3 size: 20 residues. Trimming stripped 6 bases from V and 3 bases from J, with 32 bases between. The CDR3 DNA sequence: TGTGCTAGTGGGTCACCACCCCAGGGCCTGGCTTCCACAACTTACTATGGCTACACCTTC. Its protein product is CASGSPPQGLASTTYYGYTF.

The gene calls are TRBV11-3 and TRBJ2-3; TRBD1 matches 7 bases. The V and J ends lost 5 bases and 5 bases, in that order; junction bases with no gene match: 10. The CDR3 runs 15 residues. The germline V gene encodes CDR1 SGHNT and CDR2 YENEEA. CDR3 sequence: CASSPSHRGIDTQYF. The CDR3, as DNA: TGTGCCAGCAGCCCGAGTCACAGGGGAATAGATACGCAGTATTTT.

The rearrangement links TRBV5-1 to TRBJ2-7; 7 bases are shared with TRBD1. The ends lost 3 bases at V and 5 bases at J; junction bases unmatched: 8. Germline assignment: CDR1 SGHRS and CDR2 YFSETQ. This CDR3 contains 14 residues. DNA for the CDR3: TGCGCCAGCAGCTCCACCCACAGGGGTGACGAGCAGTACTTC. It is translated as CASSSTHRGDEQYF.

As concerns this clone: An end of the junction does not agree with germline; a read error may underlie this. The chain is built from TRBV7-9 and TRBJ2-7, with D perhaps matching TRBD2 (5 bases). This CDR3 region has 11 residues. Germline CDR1 and CDR2: SEHNR and FQNEAQ (reference sequence). CDR3 DNA: TGTTCCAGCAGCCAGAGGGAGGAGCAGTACTTC. This codes for CSSSQREEQYF. Together with reference TRBV7-9 and TRBJ2-7, the CDR3 gives the full variable domain: DTGVSQNPRHKITKRGQNVTFRCDPISEHNRLYWYRQTLGQGPEFLTYFQNEAQLEKSRLLSDRFSAERPKGSFSTLEIQRTEQGDSAMYLCSSSQREEQYFGPGTRLTVT.

The DNA of the CDR3 is TGTGCCTGGAGTGTGGGAGCGGGAAGCTCTAGCACAGATACGCAGTATTTT. This codes for CAWSVGAGSSSTDTQYF. The chain couples TRBV30 to TRBJ2-3; TRBD2 aligns across 7 bases. Losses at the gene ends were 0 bases for V and 0 bases for J; bases not matched to a gene: 9. The CDR3 covers 17 residues. CDR1 is GTSNPN and CDR2 is SVGIG in the germline V gene (reference sequence).

This rearrangement joins TRBV6-6 to TRBJ1-5; 8 positions match TRBD1. The CDR3 is 16 amino acids. CDR1 is MNHNY, CDR2 SVGAGI, per germline (reference sequence). V lost 4 bases to trimming and J lost 2 bases; unmatched junction nucleotides: 7. The CDR3 bases are TGTGCCAGCAGTTCGACAGGGGAATTTGGCAATCAGCCCCAGCATTTT. It specifies CASSSTGEFGNQPQHF.

In its sample, this clone was seen a few times. The J gene is TRBJ2-7, the V gene TRBV5-5, with 7 bases fitting TRBD1. After removal of 4 bases from V and 2 bases from J, the junction contained 9 bases not matched to a gene. Germline loops: CDR1 SGHKS, CDR2 YYEKEE (reference sequence). This CDR3 is 15 amino acids long. CDR3 in amino acids: CASSLSGQIPYEQYF. The CDR3 DNA reads as TGTGCCAGCAGCCTTTCGGGACAGATCCCCTACGAGCAGTACTTC.

This clone has more than one count but fewer than ten. The chain carries TRBV15 and TRBJ1-4, with 7 bases lining up with TRBD1. This CDR3 region has 16 residues. CDR1 is LNHNV, CDR2 YYDKDF, per germline (reference sequence). V lost 0 bases and J lost 4; bases outside the gene matches: 5. The CDR3 bases are TGTGCCACCAGCAGAGACAGGGGACAGATTAATGAAAAACTGTTTTTT. Protein product: CATSRDRGQINEKLFF. The full variable domain, with the rest looked up from reference TRBV15 and TRBJ1-4, is DAMVIQNPRYQVTQFGKPVTLSCSQTLNHNVMYWYQQKSSQAPKLLFHYYDKDFNNEADTPDNFQSRRPNTSFCFLDIRSPGLGDTAMYLCATSRDRGQINEKLFFGSGTQLSVL.

The chain carries TRBV5-1 and TRBJ2-3; the D gene is possibly TRBD1 (5 bases). The CDR3 spans 17 residues. Germline CDR1 is SGHRS and CDR2 is YFSETQ. DNA of the CDR3: TGCCCCACGTCCTGTAGGGCTTTAGGGGTGAACACAGATACGCAGTATTTT. This sequence encodes CPTSCRALGVNTDTQYF.

The chain couples TRBV28 to TRBJ1-2; 7 nucleotides align to TRBD1. CDR3 length: 14 residues. V shed 3 bases, J shed 3 bases, and the junction held 4 bases outside the gene matches. Per the germline V gene, CDR1 is MDHEN and CDR2 is SYDVKM. The DNA of the CDR3 is TGTGCCAGCAGTTTGCAGGGACAGTACTATGGCTACACCTTC. This codes for CASSLQGQYYGYTF.

This clone appeared a few times. The genes are TRBV9 and TRBJ2-3; no reliable D call. Germline V gene data show CDR1 as SGDLS and CDR2 as YYNGEE. The length of the CDR3 is 14 residues. Trimming removed 4 bases from V and 5 bases from J, with 14 bases in between. CDR3 residues: CASSSEVVRDTQYF. The CDR3 nucleotides read TGTGCCAGCAGCTCCGAAGTAGTGCGAGATACGCAGTATTTT.

The rearrangement joins TRBV11-3 to TRBJ2-5; the D gene is possibly TRBD1 (6 bases). Germline CDR1 is SGHNT and CDR2 is YENEEA. CDR3 length equals 14 residues. With 5 bases removed from V and 0 bases from J, the gap between germline ends came to 10 bases. The CDR3 loop reads CASSQGQYQETQYF. CDR3 bases: TGTGCCAGCAGCCAAGGACAGTACCAAGAGACCCAGTACTTC.

The chain links TRBV6-1 to TRBJ1-3; D might be TRBD1 (5 bases). The CDR3 consists of 12 residues. Germline CDR1 reads MNHNS; CDR2 reads SASEGT. The V gene lost 10 bases and the J gene lost 0 bases, with 7 bases spanning the gap. The CDR3 loop is CATDSSGNTIYF. Here the CDR3 DNA reads TGTGCCACCGACAGCTCTGGAAACACCATATATTTT.

This clone has a handful of counts. This sequence joins TRBV4-1 and TRBJ1-6, with 10 bases fitting TRBD1. The germline gives CDR1 MGHRA, CDR2 YSYEKL. This CDR3 has 14 amino acids. V lost 3 bases and J lost 9; bases outside the gene matches: 2. The DNA for the CDR3 is TGCGCCAGCAGCCAGCGGGACAGGGGTTCACCCCTCCACTTT. Amino acid sequence: CASSQRDRGSPLHF.

The chain couples TRBV19 to TRBJ2-2; TRBD1 aligns across 8 bases. Germline V gene lookup returns CDR1 LNHDA and CDR2 SQIVND (reference sequence). CDR3 size: 15 residues. V lost 3 bases and J lost 4; bases outside the gene matches: 4. The DNA for the CDR3 is TGTGCCAGTAGTATGGTGACAGGGGCCACCGGGGAGCTGTTTTTT. Protein: CASSMVTGATGELFF.

This rearrangement joins TRBV10-2 to TRBJ2-2, with TRBD2 matching over 11 bases. From germline, CDR1 is WSHSY and CDR2 SAAADI. After removal of 7 bases from V and 5 bases from J, the junction contained 0 bases not matched to a gene. This CDR3 has 13 amino acids. The CDR3 here is CASTSGGTGELFF. The CDR3 DNA sequence: TGCGCCAGCACTAGCGGGGGGACCGGGGAGCTGTTTTTT.

The chain employs TRBV6-1 and TRBJ2-5; D is ambiguous. Matching the DNA end better, TRBJ2-7 makes the J call doubtful. This CDR3 region has 14 residues. From germline, CDR1 is MNHNS and CDR2 SASEGT. The CDR3 bases are TGTGCCAGCAGTGAGGGCAGAATCACCTACGAGCAGTACTTC. It encodes CASSEGRITYEQYF.